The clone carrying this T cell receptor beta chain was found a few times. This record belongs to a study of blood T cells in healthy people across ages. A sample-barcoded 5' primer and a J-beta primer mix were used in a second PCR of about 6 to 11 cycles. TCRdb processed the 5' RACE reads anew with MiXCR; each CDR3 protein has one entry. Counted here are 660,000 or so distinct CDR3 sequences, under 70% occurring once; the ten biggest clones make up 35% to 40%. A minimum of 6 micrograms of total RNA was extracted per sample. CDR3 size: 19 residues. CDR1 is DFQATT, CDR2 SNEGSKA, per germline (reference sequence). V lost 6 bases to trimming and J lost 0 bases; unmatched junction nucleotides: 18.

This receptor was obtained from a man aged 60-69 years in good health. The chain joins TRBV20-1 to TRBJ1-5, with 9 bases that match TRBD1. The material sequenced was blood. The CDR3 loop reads CSAHKQGAYTSYSNQPQHF. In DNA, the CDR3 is TGCAGTGCCCATAAACAGGGGGCCTATACATCTTATAGCAATCAGCCCCAGCATTTT.